This T cell receptor (beta chain) was sequenced in a study of blood T cell repertoires in COVID-19 (dated by TCRdb to about 2020). Describing the broader study: Samples covering the acute and convalescent phases of COVID-19 were provided by collaborators in the United States, Italy and Spain. The repertoires were released in a freely available public database meant as a resource for research on the immune response to SARS-CoV-2. Sample metadata almost always included a de-identified subject ID, COVID-19 status, age in years and sex. The material from the prospective study consisted of cDNA or gDNA derived from T cells, B-cell-depleted T cells, or PBMCs. Samples came from the ongoing ImmuneRACE study (first 160 participants) plus 1,254 subjects from 6 global collaborators. Where HLA class I and class II types were available, the types were taken from metadata supplied by the sample provider, not from assay-based typing. Deeply sampled blood TCRbeta repertoires from subjects exposed to, actively infected with, or recovered from COVID-19 were included in the dataset. Paper-wide results and their limitations: The quantity of clinical and demographic metadata differed by source and by participant and was supplied without curation.

The CDR3, cysteine through phenylalanine, is 15 amino acids long. The DNA shown is the 45-base CDR3, in frame from base 1. At the junction V is shortened by 3 bases and J by 8 bases; bases outside the gene matches: 5. Sequences SGHRS (CDR1) and YFSETQ (CDR2) are obtained from the germline V gene. TCRbeta CDR3 regions were amplified from genomic DNA by means of the immunoSEQ Assay, a bias-controlled multiplex PCR. The study's processing was this. The number of nucleated cells in each sample was estimated from the amplification of reference gene primers within the assay. To quantify the absolute abundance of each unique TCRbeta CDR3 rearrangement, sequence reads were collapsed and filtered. For each sample, productive Simpson clonality was calculated as the square root of Simpson's diversity index over productive rearrangements. TCRdb obtained this table from immuneACCESS and retained in-frame rearrangements with V and J assigned. These tables miss some clones; where compared with another copy, unresolved V genes account for less than half of the shortfall, and the remainder is unexplained. The V and J calls and clone size were taken over from that table, and D and trimming were inferred from the DNA. The table for this sample lists about 60,000 clones; roughly 85% of them were counted only once. Clones ranked in the top ten supply 4.7% of the sample.

Notes on this clone: Its binding antigen is unknown. No qualities accompany the bases; no much larger clone lies one base away.

The collaborating institutions used their own protocols to collect whole blood in K2EDTA tubes. Collaborator samples were shipped for TCRbeta analysis as frozen whole blood, isolated PBMCs, or DNA extracted from either sample type. Recombination linked TRBV5-1 to TRBJ2-1; TRBD2 fits 13 bases in the junction. This sequence was found in a human donor in a cohort sampled during active COVID-19. The sequenced sample consisted of peripheral blood. The DNA sequence follows: TGCGCCAGCAGCTGGACTAGCGGGAGAGGCGATGAGCAGTTCTTC. This translates into CASSWTSGRGDEQFF.